The clone carrying this T cell receptor beta chain was picked up many times. Antigen specificity is unknown. Amplification of TCR alpha and beta CDR3 regions from RNA used iRepertoire nested multiplex PCR. Input was 100-400 ng of tissue mRNA or PBMC total RNA. TCRdb itself ran the multiplex PCR reads through MiXCR, one entry per CDR3 protein. Of about 200,000 distinct CDR3 sequences listed, more than 30% are singletons. These data come from a study of glioma-infiltrating T cells. Overall study results and limits: Above-expected tissue-blood divergence occurred in all gliomas, most in low-grade ones.

The germline gives CDR1 SGHDN, CDR2 FVKESK. V was trimmed by 4 bases and J by 0 bases, leaving 6 bases between them. The CDR3 consists of 13 residues. The specimen was glioma tissue, nonneoplastic brain tissue, or PBMCs (not recorded which). The rearrangement links TRBV14 to TRBJ2-5, with D unclear. The source of this sequence is a human donor with low-grade glioma or glioblastoma, undergoing nonglioma brain surgery, or in good health (not recorded which). The chain's CDR3 is CASSRQNQETQYF. For the CDR3, the DNA is TGTGCCAGCAGCCGTCAGAACCAAGAGACCCAGTACTTC.